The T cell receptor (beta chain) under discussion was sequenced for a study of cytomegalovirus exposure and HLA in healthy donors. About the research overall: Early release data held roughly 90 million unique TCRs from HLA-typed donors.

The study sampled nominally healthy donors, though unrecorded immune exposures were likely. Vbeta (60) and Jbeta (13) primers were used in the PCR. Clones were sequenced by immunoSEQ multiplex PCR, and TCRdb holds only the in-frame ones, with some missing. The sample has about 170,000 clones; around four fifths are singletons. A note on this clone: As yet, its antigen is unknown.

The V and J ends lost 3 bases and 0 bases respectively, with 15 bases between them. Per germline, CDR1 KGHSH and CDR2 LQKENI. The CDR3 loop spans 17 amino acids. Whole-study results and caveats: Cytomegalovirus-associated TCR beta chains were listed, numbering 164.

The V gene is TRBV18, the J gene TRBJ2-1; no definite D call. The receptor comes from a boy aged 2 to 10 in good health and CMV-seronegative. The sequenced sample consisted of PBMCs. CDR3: CASSPTPRQSSYNEQFF. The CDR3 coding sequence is TGTGCCAGCTCACCTACCCCTCGACAAAGCTCCTACAATGAGCAGTTCTTC.